The 23 T cell receptor beta chains in this list originate from one sample, sequenced in a study of cytomegalovirus exposure and HLA in healthy donors. A multiplex PCR was run with 60 Vbeta primers and 13 Jbeta primers. The protocol was immunoSEQ multiplex PCR, while the TCRdb copy is restricted to in-frame clones and leaves out a portion. Of around 99,000 clones listed, 70% to 80% were seen once; the top ten hold around 3.2%. Sequencing used PBMCs. The receptors derive from a man in his forties in good health and CMV-seronegative.

The gene calls are TRBV30 and TRBJ1-1; possibly TRBD1 for D (6 bases). From germline, CDR1 is GTSNPN and CDR2 SVGIG (reference sequence). The CDR3 sequence is 13 residues long. V was shortened by 8 bases and J by 5 bases, with 18 bases between the two germline ends. Here the CDR3 reads CALDKGVRTEAFF. The CDR3 DNA is TGTGCCCTGGATAAGGGGGTTAGGACTGAAGCTTTCTTT. The whole variable domain, remainder taken from reference TRBV30 and TRBJ1-1, is SQTIHQWPATLVQPVGSPLSLECTVEGTSNPNLYWYRQAAGRGLQLLFYSVGIGQISSEVPQNLSASRPQDRQFILSSKKLLLSDSGFYLCALDKGVRTEAFFGQGTRLTVV.

This clone was counted between two and nine times. V gene TRBV5-1 combines with J gene TRBJ2-1, with 12 nucleotides matching TRBD2. The CDR3 covers 16 residues. The germline CDR1 and CDR2 sequences are SGHRS and YFSETQ. Trimming cost V 3 bases and J 7 bases; bases outside gene matches: 8. CDR3 loop: CASSWILAGGGNEQFF. The CDR3 nucleotides read TGCGCCAGCAGCTGGATACTAGCGGGGGGAGGAAATGAGCAGTTCTTC.

This chain connects TRBV4-1 to TRBJ2-3; D is undetermined. Trimming left V 0 bases short and J 9 bases short, with 4 bases between. This CDR3 region has 11 residues. Per germline, CDR1 MGHRA and CDR2 YSYEKL. This chain's CDR3 is CASSQDRTQYF. The CDR3 DNA is TGCGCCAGCAGCCAAGACAGGACGCAGTATTTT.

This clone was picked up a small number of times. This rearrangement joins TRBV6-1 to TRBJ1-1, with unresolved D. In germline, CDR1 is MNHNS, CDR2 SASEGT. CDR3 size: 15 residues. Trimming pared 3 bases from V and 5 bases from J, leaving 16 bases between. CDR3 amino acids: CASSEKGSVKTEAFF. The DNA for the CDR3 is TGTGCCAGCAGTGAGAAGGGTAGCGTAAAGACTGAAGCTTTCTTT.

The genes are TRBV9 and TRBJ1-4, with 7 bases identical to TRBD1. Germline assignment: CDR1 SGDLS and CDR2 YYNGEE. V gave up 5 bases and J gave up 2 bases; unmatched junction bases: 3. The CDR3 extends over 14 amino acids. CDR3 amino acids: CASSNRGTNEKLFF. Written as DNA, the CDR3 is TGTGCCAGCAGTAACAGGGGTACTAATGAAAAACTGTTTTTT.

The sample holds one count of this clone. An end of the junction differs from the germline gene, which may be a read error. The V call is TRBV7-9, the J call TRBJ2-3; D is unclear. The CDR3 totals 12 residues. The germline CDR1 and CDR2 sequences are SEHNR and FQNEAQ (reference sequence). The CDR3 DNA reads TGTTCCAGCAGCTTAAATCCCAATACGCAGTATTTT. Its protein product is CSSSLNPNTQYF.

The chain links TRBV28 to TRBJ2-7; TRBD2 might be the D (5 bases). The CDR3 totals 19 residues. CDR1 and CDR2 from the germline V gene are MDHEN and SYDVKM. Trimming cost V 1 base and J 1 base, with 23 bases left between them. CDR3 nucleotides: TGTGCCAGCAGTTTATATATCAAGCTAGCAGATGAACTATCCTACGAGCAGTACTTC. Amino acids: CASSLYIKLADELSYEQYF. The variable domain in full, with the rest retrieved from reference TRBV28 and TRBJ2-7, is DVKVTQSSRYLVKRTGEKVFLECVQDMDHENMFWYRQDPGLGLRLIYFSYDVKMKEKGDIPEGYSVSREKKERFSLILESASTNQTSMYLCASSLYIKLADELSYEQYFGPGTRLTVT.

The chain carries TRBV5-4 and TRBJ1-1; maybe TRBD1 (6 bases). The V end was cut by 4 bases, the J end by 3 bases, with 16 bases between. CDR1 and CDR2 (germline): SGHNT, YYREEE (reference sequence). This CDR3 is 15 amino acids long. This chain's CDR3 is CASSLSRGADTEAFF. The CDR3, as DNA: TGTGCCAGCAGCCTCAGCAGGGGCGCGGACACTGAAGCTTTCTTT.

The CDR3 reads CASSLVGEGWYNEQFF. DNA of the CDR3: TGTGCCAGCAGCTTGGTAGGGGAAGGTTGGTACAATGAGCAGTTCTTC. The chain has TRBV5-6 and TRBJ2-1; TRBD1 is a possible D gene (5 bases). Germline V gene sequence: CDR1 SGHDT, CDR2 YYEEEE. The CDR3 totals 16 residues. V was cut by 0 bases and J by 4 bases, with 14 bases left in between.

The chain joins TRBV9 to TRBJ1-4; D is uncertain. Trimming took 0 bases from V and 0 from J, leaving 21 bases between them. CDR1 and CDR2 (germline): SGDLS, YYNGEE. The CDR3 is made up of 20 amino acids. CDR3 amino acids: CASSVDLVSRPSATNEKLFF. CDR3 nucleotide sequence: TGTGCCAGCAGCGTAGATCTTGTATCCAGGCCCTCTGCAACTAATGAAAAACTGTTTTTT.

This clone has only a few counts. The DNA for the CDR3 is TGTGCCAGCAGCCAGATAGCGAAGGATACGCAGTATTTT. It translates to CASSQIAKDTQYF. The J gene is TRBJ2-3, the V gene TRBV4-2; TRBD2 might be the D (5 bases). Germline V gives CDR1 LGHNA, CDR2 YNFKEQ. V was cut by 3 bases and J by 6 bases, with 10 bases left in between. The CDR3 has 13 residues.

The rearrangement joins TRBV5-4 to TRBJ1-2; D might be TRBD1 (5 bases). CDR1 SGHNT and CDR2 YYREEE come from the germline V gene (reference sequence). The CDR3 loop spans 13 amino acids. With 8 bases removed from V and 2 bases from J, the gap between germline ends came to 13 bases. The CDR3 DNA follows: TGTGCCAGTACTACTGGACAAAACTATGGCTACACCTTC. It encodes CASTTGQNYGYTF.

The table lists this clone with a count of one. The chain combines TRBV7-8 with TRBJ2-7; D is perhaps TRBD2 (5 bases). The CDR3 is made up of 13 amino acids. Per the germline V gene, CDR1 is SGHVS and CDR2 is FQNEAQ. V lost 5 bases, J lost 2 bases, and 10 bases lay in between. Here the CDR3 DNA reads TGTGCCAGCAGCGCCGGGGTTCCCTACGAGCAGTACTTC. It yields the protein CASSAGVPYEQYF.

The V gene is TRBV4-1, the J gene TRBJ2-1, with D perhaps matching TRBD2 (6 bases). This CDR3 has 15 amino acids. V was shortened by 1 base and J by 9 bases, with 16 bases between the two germline ends. Germline loops: CDR1 MGHRA, CDR2 YSYEKL. The CDR3 coding sequence is TGCGCCAGCAGCCAAGCCCCTAGGAGGGCGGGTGAGCAGTTCTTC. This gives the protein CASSQAPRRAGEQFF.

This clone has only a few counts. The identical CDR3 is also encoded by other nucleotide sequences in the sample. The rearrangement uses TRBV7-9 and TRBJ2-3, with D uncertain. V was cut by 2 bases and J by 4 bases, with 10 bases left in between. This CDR3 comprises 14 residues. Per the germline V gene, CDR1 is SEHNR and CDR2 is FQNEAQ (reference sequence). The CDR3 reads CASSLQESADTQYF. The CDR3 DNA reads TGTGCCAGCAGCTTACAGGAATCCGCAGATACGCAGTATTTT.

This clone has just one count. The V gene is TRBV27, the J gene TRBJ1-1; D is ambiguous. V was trimmed by 8 bases and J by 7 bases, leaving 17 bases between them. The CDR3 totals 13 residues. From germline, CDR1 is MNHEY and CDR2 SMNVEV (reference sequence). The CDR3 is CASGSSGSREAFF. Here the CDR3 DNA reads TGTGCCAGCGGATCTTCCGGGAGCCGTGAAGCTTTCTTT.

For the CDR3, the DNA is TGTGCCAGCAGCCCCGTCGGGGGTGGATCCCAAGAGACCCAGTACTTC. Amino acid sequence: CASSPVGGGSQETQYF. This sequence joins TRBV2 and TRBJ2-5, with D tentatively TRBD2 (6 bases). V shed 6 bases and J shed 1 base, with 18 bases lying between them. The germline CDR1 and CDR2 sequences are SNHLY and FYNNEI. The CDR3 has 16 residues.

The DNA of the CDR3 is TGTGCCAGCAGCTCGGCCGGGACAGGGGGCTTCGAGCAGTACTTC. It encodes CASSSAGTGGFEQYF. The chain employs TRBV7-9 and TRBJ2-7; 12 positions match TRBD1. The germline V gene has CDR1 SEHNR and CDR2 FQNEAQ (reference sequence). The CDR3 runs 15 residues. The V and J ends lost 4 bases and 6 bases, in that order; junction bases with no gene match: 7.

This clone was picked up a small number of times. This rearrangement joins TRBV5-4 to TRBJ2-7, with TRBD1 matching 7 bases. The CDR3 consists of 15 residues. Trimming removed 0 bases from V and 3 bases from J; junction bases left unmatched: 6. Looked up from germline, CDR1 is SGHNT and CDR2 is YYREEE (reference sequence). The CDR3 region is CASSLGGGASYEQYF. CDR3 bases: TGTGCCAGCAGCTTGGGAGGGGGCGCAAGCTACGAGCAGTACTTC.

V is TRBV5-1 and J is TRBJ2-2; 12 bases match TRBD2. The V gene end was trimmed by 3 bases and the J gene end by 3 bases; junction bases not matched to a gene: 3. Germline V lookup: CDR1 SGHRS, CDR2 YFSETQ. The CDR3 runs to 16 residues. The CDR3 is CASSSGLAGDTGELFF. CDR3 DNA sequence: TGCGCCAGCAGCTCGGGACTAGCGGGTGACACCGGGGAGCTGTTTTTT.

The V gene is TRBV25-1, the J gene TRBJ2-1; 9 bases are a match to TRBD1. Germline CDR1 MGHDK, CDR2 SYGVNS. V lost 7 bases, J lost 9 bases, and 13 bases stayed unmatched. The CDR3 runs to 15 residues. CDR3 residues: CASNADRGSGSEQFF. CDR3 nucleotides: TGTGCCAGCAATGCGGACAGGGGCTCGGGGAGTGAGCAGTTCTTC.

The chain has TRBV4-2 and TRBJ1-2; 9 bases fit TRBD1. V shed 4 bases and J 4 bases; nucleotides not matched to a gene: 10. This CDR3 comprises 16 residues. Germline CDR1 LGHNA, CDR2 YNFKEQ. CDR3 coding DNA: TGTGCCAGCAGCCGCGGGACAGGGCAATCTAGCTATGGCTACACCTTC. Translated: CASSRGTGQSSYGYTF.

The table lists this clone with a count of one. The rearrangement joins TRBV30 to TRBJ1-5; perhaps TRBD1 as D (5 bases). Deletions cut 1 base from V and 8 bases from J, with 9 bases between. This CDR3 has 12 residues. Germline CDR1 GTSNPN, CDR2 SVGIG (reference sequence). The CDR3 region is CAWSGGSEPQHF. The CDR3 DNA sequence: TGTGCCTGGAGTGGGGGCTCAGAGCCCCAGCATTTT. Full variable domain (rest looked up from reference TRBV30 and TRBJ1-5): SQTIHQWPATLVQPVGSPLSLECTVEGTSNPNLYWYRQAAGRGLQLLFYSVGIGQISSEVPQNLSASRPQDRQFILSSKKLLLSDSGFYLCAWSGGSEPQHFGDGTRLSIL.